The 7 T cell receptor beta chains presented below share a single source sample, sequenced in a study of T-cell memory formation after mild COVID-19. Via MiXCR, TCRdb re-called the 5' RACE reads, giving one row per CDR3 protein. The top ten hold around half of the sample, which has roughly 12,000 distinct CDR3 sequences, around 13% seen once. Source material: PBMCs or a T cell subset sorted from them (not recorded which). The receptors were gathered from a man between 18 and 29 years old who had mild COVID-19 (a few samples of this study predate the infection). Cell type and time point are not known.

The rearrangement joins TRBV20-1 to TRBJ1-2, with D maybe TRBD1 (6 bases). V was pared by 6 bases and J by 3 bases, with 20 bases between. The CDR3 is 15 residues long. Germline V gene sequence: CDR1 DFQATT, CDR2 SNEGSKA (reference sequence). The CDR3 reads CSAPWGQRGDYGYTF. CDR3 nucleotide sequence: TGCAGTGCCCCCTGGGGGCAGCGCGGCGACTATGGCTACACCTTC.

The V and J genes are TRBV28 and TRBJ1-2; D not certain. In germline, CDR1 is MDHEN, CDR2 SYDVKM. The CDR3 contains 13 residues. With 6 bases removed from V and 0 bases from J, the gap between germline ends came to 8 bases. DNA of the CDR3: TGTGCCAGCAGCTCCATTCCTAACTATGGCTACACCTTC. It translates to CASSSIPNYGYTF.

The chain joins TRBV7-9 to TRBJ2-5; TRBD1 or TRBD2 may be the D gene (5 bases each). Germline V lookup: CDR1 SEHNR, CDR2 FQNEAQ (reference sequence). The CDR3 loop spans 19 amino acids. The V gene lost 0 bases and the J gene lost 4 bases, with 24 bases spanning the gap. CDR3 amino acids: CASSLAIPSRGRKSETQYF. The CDR3 DNA is TGTGCCAGCAGCTTAGCGATCCCATCGAGGGGTCGTAAGTCAGAGACCCAGTACTTC. Using reference TRBV7-9 and TRBJ2-5 for the parts outside the CDR3, the full variable domain is DTGVSQNPRHKITKRGQNVTFRCDPISEHNRLYWYRQTLGQGPEFLTYFQNEAQLEKSRLLSDRFSAERPKGSFSTLEIQRTEQGDSAMYLCASSLAIPSRGRKSETQYFGPGTRLLVL.

This clonotype came up a few times. The CDR3 coding sequence is TGCGCCAGCAGCCCGCCCGGGACGACGAACACCGGGGAGCTGTTTTTT. Its translation: CASSPPGTTNTGELFF. The chain joins TRBV5-1 to TRBJ2-2; perhaps D is TRBD1 or TRBD2 (5 bases each). CDR1 and CDR2 from the germline V gene are SGHRS and YFSETQ. V dropped 4 bases and J dropped 0 bases, with 13 bases sitting between them. The CDR3 loop spans 16 amino acids.

A note on this clonotype: This clone may be a read error of a much larger clone one base away. The gene calls are TRBV7-8 and TRBJ2-3; TRBD1 or TRBD2 may be the D gene (5 bases each). The length of the CDR3 is 15 residues. Germline CDR1 is SGHVS and CDR2 is FQNEAQ. V shed 1 base and J shed 4 bases, with 12 bases lying between them. In DNA form, the CDR3 reads TGTGCCAGCAGCTTAGACTGGCAGGGAGCAGATACGCAGTATTTT. Protein product: CASSLDWQGADTQYF.

Many counts were recorded for this clonotype. This chain links TRBV7-2 with TRBJ1-5; TRBD1 aligns across 7 bases. CDR3 length equals 13 residues. J gave up 6 bases and V 7 bases, and 6 bases lay outside the gene matches. Germline V gene sequence: CDR1 SGHTA, CDR2 FQGNSA. CDR3 loop: CASTQGVGQPQHF. CDR3 DNA sequence: TGTGCCAGCACCCAGGGGGTGGGTCAGCCCCAGCATTTT.

This clonotype has a count of ten or more. The CDR3 sequence is CASSWGIAYGYTF. Written as DNA, the CDR3 is TGTGCCAGTTCATGGGGCATTGCGTATGGCTACACCTTC. J is TRBJ1-2 and V is TRBV27, with D possibly TRBD1 on 5 matching bases. Germline V gene lookup returns CDR1 MNHEY and CDR2 SMNVEV (reference sequence). V was clipped by 9 bases and J by 5 bases, with 16 bases between them. The CDR3 totals 13 residues.